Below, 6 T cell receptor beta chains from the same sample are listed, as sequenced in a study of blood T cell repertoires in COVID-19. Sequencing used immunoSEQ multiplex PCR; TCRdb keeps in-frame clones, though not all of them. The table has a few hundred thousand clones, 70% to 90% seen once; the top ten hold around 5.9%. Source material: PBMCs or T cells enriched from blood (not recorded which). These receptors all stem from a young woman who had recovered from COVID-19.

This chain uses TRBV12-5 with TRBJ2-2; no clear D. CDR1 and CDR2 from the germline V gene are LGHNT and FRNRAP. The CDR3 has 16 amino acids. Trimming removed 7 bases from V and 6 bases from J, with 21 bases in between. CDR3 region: CASALSGTARAGELFF. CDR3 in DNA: TGTGCTAGTGCCCTATCCGGCACCGCTAGAGCCGGGGAGCTGTTTTTT.

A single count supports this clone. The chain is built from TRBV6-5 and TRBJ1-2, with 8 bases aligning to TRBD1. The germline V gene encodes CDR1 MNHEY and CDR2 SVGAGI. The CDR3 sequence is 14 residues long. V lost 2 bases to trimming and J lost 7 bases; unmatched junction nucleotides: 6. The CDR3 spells CASSYGQGAGGYTF. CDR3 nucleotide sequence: TGTGCCAGCAGTTACGGGCAGGGGGCAGGTGGCTACACCTTC.

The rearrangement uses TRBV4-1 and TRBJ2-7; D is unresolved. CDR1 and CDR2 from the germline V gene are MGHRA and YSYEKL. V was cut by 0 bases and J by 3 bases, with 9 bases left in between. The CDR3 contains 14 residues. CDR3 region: CASSQEPEYYEQYF. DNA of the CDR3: TGCGCCAGCAGCCAAGAACCAGAATACTACGAGCAGTACTTC.

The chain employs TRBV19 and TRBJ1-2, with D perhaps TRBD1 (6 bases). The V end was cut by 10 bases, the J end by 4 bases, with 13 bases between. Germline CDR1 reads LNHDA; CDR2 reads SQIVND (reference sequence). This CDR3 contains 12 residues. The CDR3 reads CATQGLVYGYTF. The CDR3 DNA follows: TGTGCCACCCAGGGGCTAGTCTATGGCTACACCTTC.

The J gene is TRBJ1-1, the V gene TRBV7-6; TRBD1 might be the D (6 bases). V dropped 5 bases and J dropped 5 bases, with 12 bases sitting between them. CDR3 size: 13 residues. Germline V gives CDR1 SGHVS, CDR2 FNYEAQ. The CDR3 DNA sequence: TGTGCCAGCAGCATAAGCACAGGGACTGAAGCTTTCTTT. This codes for CASSISTGTEAFF.

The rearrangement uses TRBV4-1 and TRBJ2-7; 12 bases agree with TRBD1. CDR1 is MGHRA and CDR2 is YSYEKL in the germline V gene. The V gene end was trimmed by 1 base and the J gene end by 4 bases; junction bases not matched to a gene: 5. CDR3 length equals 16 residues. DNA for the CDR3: TGCGCCAGCAGCCAAGTTCCGGGACAGGGGGCGTACGAGCAGTACTTC. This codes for CASSQVPGQGAYEQYF.